Listed below are T cell receptor beta chains from one sample, sequenced in a study of CD8 T cells in Susac syndrome. TCRdb reprocessed the immunoSEQ multiplex PCR reads with MiXCR, giving one entry per CDR3 protein. Of tens of thousands of distinct CDR3 sequences listed, about 93% are singletons. Specimen: CD4+ T cells from PBMCs. These receptor sequences come from a human donor with Susac syndrome. Both conserved end residues are trimmed from each CDR3. Not all rows give a size; the values are once, few, many and, for expanded clones, a class.

>TRBV2|-|TRBJ2-5
ASGPTGIQETQY
>TRBV28|-|TRBJ2-7
ASSLSFEQY
>TRBV20-1|-|TRBJ2-5
SVFQGRQETQY
>TRBV30|-|TRBJ1-2
AWSGGQDKYGYT
>TRBV9|-|TRBJ1-2
ASSMDRVDYGYT
>TRBV4-1|-|TRBJ2-7
ASSQDAGPGSYYEQY
>TRBV27|-|TRBJ1-5
ASSLLSSNQPQH
>TRBV18|-|TRBJ2-6
ASSPLGLAGGSSGANVLT
>TRBV24-1|-|TRBJ2-1
ATSDELAGGGNEQF
>TRBV5-4|-|TRBJ2-5
ASSLEQKETQY
>TRBV6-5|-|TRBJ2-7
ASSYSTKGAYSYEQY
>TRBV28|-|TRBJ1-5
ASSLSTANQPQH
>TRBV7-9|-|TRBJ2-7
ASSFTGVYEQY
>TRBV28|-|TRBJ2-1
ASSLGTGIDEQF
>TRBV6-5|few|TRBJ2-5
ASSSGGLAGQETQY
>TRBV7-3|-|TRBJ2-5
ASSLLPGGKETQY
>TRBV10-3|once|TRBJ2-5
AISDVISGREETQY
>TRBV15|-|TRBJ2-1
ATSRGRDKYYNEQF
>TRBV9|-|TRBJ2-1
ASSVVSGRPYNEQF
>TRBV5-8|-|TRBJ1-1
ASSWGALSAF
>TRBV20-1|-|TRBJ1-1
SARGGSNTEAF
>TRBV2|-|TRBJ2-7
ASSEVGGQPKDEQY
>TRBV7-7|-|TRBJ2-5
ASSLGSLAGRETQY
>TRBV11-2|-|TRBJ2-7
ASSLDRTGEQY
>TRBV3-1|-|TRBJ2-3
ASSHSGSGDTQY
>TRBV30|-|TRBJ1-5
AWSGSMRNQPQH
>TRBV18|-|TRBJ2-7
ASSPTASSSYEQY
>TRBV15|-|TRBJ1-6
ATSRDRGGSPLH
>TRBV25-1|once|TRBJ2-3
ASSESQVTDTQY
>TRBV19|-|TRBJ2-7
ASSTYIRYNEQY
>TRBV9|-|TRBJ2-3
ASSVLGGQILTDTQY
>TRBV28|-|TRBJ2-3
ASSLHTSGSGADTQY
>TRBV5-6|-|TRBJ1-2
ASSPRAGGYT
>TRBV27|-|TRBJ1-1
ASSSQGREAF
>TRBV6-4|-|TRBJ2-7
ASSGVAGGAKVSYEQY
>TRBV29-1|-|TRBJ1-5
SVGDRAGQPQH
>TRBV3-1|-|TRBJ1-2
ASSQDTDRSYT
>TRBV7-9|-|TRBJ1-5
ASFLADRNQPQH
>TRBV5-1|-|TRBJ2-5
ASSKGTQGRETQY
>TRBV10-3|-|TRBJ2-1
AISDDGGSSYNEQF
>TRBV14|-|TRBJ2-1
ASSQDRAGLAGLNEQF
>TRBV9|-|TRBJ1-1
ASSVQGGTEAF
>TRBV12-5|once|TRBJ1-1
ASGQGGNTEAF
>TRBV5-6|-|TRBJ2-7
ASSVFEPDSTYEQY
>TRBV7-2|-|TRBJ2-5
ASSRAGGKTQY
>TRBV18|-|TRBJ1-5
ASSQGAGQPQH
>TRBV7-3|-|TRBJ2-3
ASSFRSGSTDTQY